Below are 18 T cell receptor beta chains sequenced from a single sample in a study of blood T cell repertoires in COVID-19. Sequencing used immunoSEQ multiplex PCR; TCRdb keeps in-frame clones, though not all of them. The sample has roughly 250,000 clones, about 80% seen once. Sequenced sample: peripheral blood. The receptors derive from a woman at least 80 years old with active or convalescent COVID-19.

This clone occurred a few times. The chain recombines TRBV10-1 with TRBJ1-2; D gene uncertain. Germline V gene sequence: CDR1 WNHNN, CDR2 SYGVQD (reference sequence). Trimming pared 2 bases from V and 6 bases from J, leaving 10 bases between. The CDR3 sequence is 13 residues long. The CDR3 is CASSEPGMNGYTF. The CDR3 DNA reads as TGCGCCAGCAGTGAGCCAGGAATGAATGGCTACACCTTC.

The rearrangement links TRBV28 to TRBJ2-5; 7 positions agree with TRBD1. This CDR3 has 18 amino acids. After removal of 6 bases from V and 1 base from J, the junction contained 17 bases not matched to a gene. Germline lookup yields CDR1 MDHEN and CDR2 SYDVKM. In nucleotides, the CDR3 is TGTGCCAGCAGCCCCAATCCCCGACAGGGCGAAATCCAAGAGACCCAGTACTTC. Its translation is CASSPNPRQGEIQETQYF.

The gene calls are TRBV30 and TRBJ1-6; D ambiguous. Germline-derived CDR1 and CDR2 are GTSNPN and SVGIG (reference sequence). V lost 5 bases to trimming and J lost 4 bases, with 6 bases between them. This CDR3 has 12 amino acids. CDR3 in DNA: TGTGCCTGGGACGGTTATAATTCACCCCTCCACTTT. The encoded protein is CAWDGYNSPLHF.

The V gene is TRBV19, the J gene TRBJ2-4, with 8 bases identical to TRBD2. V was pared by 5 bases and J by 4 bases, with 4 bases of the junction left unmatched. The CDR3 spans 14 residues. CDR1 is LNHDA, CDR2 SQIVND, per germline (reference sequence). The DNA for the CDR3 is TGTGCCAGTAGTCAGGGACTAGGTAAAAACATTCAGTACTTC. Amino acids: CASSQGLGKNIQYF.

The chain couples TRBV29-1 to TRBJ1-3; D is perhaps TRBD1 (5 bases). CDR3 size: 13 residues. The germline V gene has CDR1 SQVTM and CDR2 ANQGSEA. V was clipped by 3 bases and J by 5 bases, with 11 bases between them. CDR3 amino acids: CSVEAGKRNTIYF. The CDR3 DNA sequence: TGCAGCGTTGAGGCAGGGAAAAGAAACACCATATATTTT.

The V and J genes are TRBV6-5 and TRBJ2-3; D remains unclear. Germline values: CDR1 MNHEY, CDR2 SVGAGI. CDR3 length: 13 amino acids. V lost 5 bases and J 4 bases, leaving 10 bases between the germline ends. The CDR3: CASSPRSADTQYF. The CDR3 DNA reads TGTGCCAGCAGTCCTCGTAGTGCAGATACGCAGTATTTT.

The chain recombines TRBV5-5 with TRBJ1-1, with a possible D match to TRBD1 (6 bases). Germline CDR1 SGHKS, CDR2 YYEKEE (reference sequence). Trimming stripped 4 bases from V and 6 bases from J, with 16 bases between. This CDR3 comprises 14 residues. The CDR3 region has the DNA TGTGCCAGCAGCCCGGACACAGGGAGGGCTGAAGCTTTCTTT. This sequence encodes CASSPDTGRAEAFF. Variable domain in full (rest from reference TRBV5-5 and TRBJ1-1): DAGVTQSPTHLIKTRGQQVTLRCSPISGHKSVSWYQQVLGQGPQFIFQYYEKEERGRGNFPDRFSARQFPNYSSELNVNALLLGDSALYLCASSPDTGRAEAFFGQGTRLTVV.

Remarks on this clone: This sample also contains other DNA sequences that code for the same CDR3. The genes are TRBV5-1 and TRBJ2-2; 8 nucleotides agree with TRBD1. CDR3 size: 15 residues. The ends lost 0 bases at V and 4 bases at J; junction bases unmatched: 2. CDR1 SGHRS and CDR2 YFSETQ come from the germline V gene. The CDR3 spells CASSLGQGATGELFF. CDR3 DNA: TGCGCCAGCAGCTTGGGGCAGGGGGCCACCGGGGAGCTGTTTTTT.

This chain links TRBV6-5 with TRBJ1-5; D not resolved. Per germline, CDR1 MNHEY and CDR2 SVGAGI. The CDR3 covers 13 residues. V gave up 4 bases and J gave up 4 bases, with 8 bases separating them. The CDR3: CASSSYRNQPQHF. DNA for the CDR3: TGTGCCAGCAGTTCCTATCGAAATCAGCCCCAGCATTTT.

The chain has TRBV19 and TRBJ1-5; TRBD1 matches at 11 bases. CDR1 and CDR2 (germline): LNHDA, SQIVND (reference sequence). The V segment lost 8 bases and the J segment 0 bases; nucleotides outside the gene matches: 9. This CDR3 is built from 17 residues. The CDR3 bases are TGTGCCAGTTCCGGGACAGGGGGTCCGGGTAGCAATCAGCCCCAGCATTTT. Amino acid sequence: CASSGTGGPGSNQPQHF.

This clone was detected only once. V gene TRBV28 combines with J gene TRBJ1-2; perhaps TRBD1 as D (6 bases). This CDR3 has 13 amino acids. V shed 5 bases and J shed 7 bases, with 14 bases lying between them. Germline CDR1 and CDR2: MDHEN and SYDVKM. CDR3 sequence reads: CASSPNDRTGYTF. The CDR3 bases are TGTGCCAGCAGTCCAAACGACAGGACTGGCTACACCTTC.

In this sample, this clone turned up once. This rearrangement joins TRBV7-6 to TRBJ2-1, with TRBD2 identical over 10 bases. CDR1 and CDR2 (germline): SGHVS, FNYEAQ. V was pared by 4 bases and J by 7 bases, with 22 bases of the junction left unmatched. This CDR3 region has 20 residues. The CDR3 loop reads CASSSRTRLAGTTGGNEQFF. The CDR3 DNA is TGTGCCAGCAGCTCGCGCACACGACTAGCGGGTACCACGGGGGGGAATGAGCAGTTCTTC.

This clone was found a few times. In DNA form, the CDR3 reads TGCGCCAGCAGCTTGGTATCGGGGGAGACCCAGTACTTC. Its translation is CASSLVSGETQYF. The chain combines TRBV5-1 with TRBJ2-5; tentatively, D is TRBD2 (5 bases). The germline V and J ends were trimmed by 0 bases and 5 bases, with 8 bases remaining between them. The CDR3 length is 13 residues. Looked up from germline, CDR1 is SGHRS and CDR2 is YFSETQ.

This chain uses TRBV24-1 with TRBJ2-2; D is unresolved. The CDR3 totals 13 residues. The V gene lost 2 bases and the J gene lost 4 bases, with 4 bases spanning the gap. Germline-derived CDR1 and CDR2 are KGHDR and SFDVKD. The CDR3 DNA reads as TGTGCCACCAGTGATTCCATCACCGGGGAGCTGTTTTTT. Protein sequence: CATSDSITGELFF.

Only a few counts were recorded for this clone. The CDR3 coding sequence is TGTGCCAGCAGCCCTGCTCCACAGGAGAGCTATGGCTACACCTTC. The encoded protein is CASSPAPQESYGYTF. The V call is TRBV5-5, the J call TRBJ1-2, with D possibly matching TRBD1 (5 bases). Germline V gene sequence: CDR1 SGHKS, CDR2 YYEKEE (reference sequence). The ends were cut back, 4 bases at V and 4 bases at J, with 17 bases in the middle. This CDR3 has 15 residues. The whole variable domain, filled in from reference TRBV5-5 and TRBJ1-2, reads DAGVTQSPTHLIKTRGQQVTLRCSPISGHKSVSWYQQVLGQGPQFIFQYYEKEERGRGNFPDRFSARQFPNYSSELNVNALLLGDSALYLCASSPAPQESYGYTFGSGTRLTVV.

V and J are TRBV5-4 and TRBJ2-7; a possible D gene is TRBD1 (6 bases). Trimming removed 4 bases at V and 7 bases at J, with 15 bases between. The germline V gene encodes CDR1 SGHNT and CDR2 YYREEE (reference sequence). The CDR3 length is 13 residues. The DNA for the CDR3 is TGTGCCAGCAGCCCGGGGACACCTGGGGAGCAGTACTTC. Translating it yields CASSPGTPGEQYF.

The CDR3 DNA follows: TGTGCCAGCAGTAGAGGGACTTACCCTTTTTACGAGCAGTACTTC. It specifies CASSRGTYPFYEQYF. The chain has TRBV7-9 and TRBJ2-7, with a tentative D call TRBD2 (6 bases). V dropped 6 bases and J dropped 4 bases, with 19 bases sitting between them. The length of the CDR3 is 15 residues. CDR1 SEHNR and CDR2 FQNEAQ come from the germline V gene (reference sequence). Using reference TRBV7-9 and TRBJ2-7 for the parts outside the CDR3, the full variable domain is DTGVSQNPRHKITKRGQNVTFRCDPISEHNRLYWYRQTLGQGPEFLTYFQNEAQLEKSRLLSDRFSAERPKGSFSTLEIQRTEQGDSAMYLCASSRGTYPFYEQYFGPGTRLTVT.

The rearrangement uses TRBV2 and TRBJ1-1; TRBD1 matches at 7 bases. J was trimmed by 4 bases and V by 4 bases; bases with no gene match: 3. Germline V CDR1 and CDR2: SNHLY, FYNNEI. This CDR3 is 13 amino acids long. The CDR3 DNA follows: TGTGCCAGCAGTGCGGCAGGGGGCACTGAAGCTTTCTTT. It translates to CASSAAGGTEAFF.